A selection of T cell receptor beta chains follows, all from one sample in a study of CD8 T cells in ankylosing spondylitis. TCRdb redid the calling of the 5' RACE reads with MiXCR, one entry per CDR3 protein. Among 130,000 or so distinct CDR3 sequences listed, over 6% were seen once. The specimen sequenced was blood, either unsorted or a sorted T cell fraction (not recorded which). These TCRs come from a male donor with ankylosing spondylitis or in good health (not recorded which). The CDR3 runs from the conserved cysteine through the conserved F or W. The D gene is left open where the match is weak. Size is stated for part of the rows, as once, few or many counts, or as a class when the clone is expanded.

j_gene: TRBJ2-7
abundance: many
d_gene: TRBD2
v_gene: TRBV20-1
CDR3nt: TGCAGTGCTAGAGATCGCCTAGCGGGGAGCTACGAGCAGTACTTC
CDR3aa: CSARDRLAGSYEQYF

j_gene: TRBJ1-1
abundance: many
d_gene: NA
v_gene: TRBV5-1
CDR3nt: TGCGCCAGCAGCTTGGAGTCTTGGAACACTGAAGCTTTCTTT
CDR3aa: CASSLESWNTEAFF

j_gene: TRBJ2-3
abundance: NA
d_gene: TRBD1
v_gene: TRBV19
CDR3nt: TGTGCCAGTAGTCTTGAACCGGGACAGGCGCCCGATACGCAGTATTTT
CDR3aa: CASSLEPGQAPDTQYF

j_gene: TRBJ1-1
abundance: many
d_gene: NA
v_gene: TRBV5-1
CDR3nt: TGCGCCAGCAGGTTCAGGGTCGACACTGAAGCTTTCTTT
CDR3aa: CASRFRVDTEAFF

j_gene: TRBJ1-5
abundance: many
d_gene: NA
v_gene: TRBV20-1
CDR3nt: TGCAGTGCCCGAGGGAGCAATCAGCCCCAGCATTTT
CDR3aa: CSARGSNQPQHF

j_gene: TRBJ1-2
abundance: many
d_gene: NA
v_gene: TRBV19
CDR3nt: TGTGCCAGTAGTGGAAGAAGGGAGACTAACTATGGCTACACCTTC
CDR3aa: CASSGRRETNYGYTF

j_gene: TRBJ2-3
abundance: many
d_gene: NA
v_gene: TRBV5-1
CDR3nt: TGCGCCAGCAGCTCGGCGCAGAACACAGATACGCAGTATTTT
CDR3aa: CASSSAQNTDTQYF

j_gene: TRBJ1-1
abundance: many
d_gene: NA
v_gene: TRBV7-3
CDR3nt: TGTGCCACTGCGCCACAATCAAACACTGAAGCTTTCTTT
CDR3aa: CATAPQSNTEAFF

j_gene: TRBJ1-2
abundance: many
d_gene: NA
v_gene: TRBV20-1
CDR3nt: TGCAGTGCTTCCCCGGTGACCGGCCAGAACTATGGCTACACCTTC
CDR3aa: CSASPVTGQNYGYTF

j_gene: TRBJ2-1
abundance: few
d_gene: TRBD2
v_gene: TRBV20-1
CDR3nt: TGCAGTGCTAGCCCGGGACTAGAGTCCTACAATGAGCAGTTCTTC
CDR3aa: CSASPGLESYNEQFF

j_gene: TRBJ2-4
abundance: many
d_gene: TRBD1
v_gene: TRBV12-3/TRBV12-4
CDR3nt: TGTGCCAGCAGTTTGACAGGGACCATAAACATTCAGTACTTC
CDR3aa: CASSLTGTINIQYF

j_gene: TRBJ2-2
abundance: many
d_gene: NA
v_gene: TRBV7-2
CDR3nt: TGTGCCAGCAGCCCGGGACACAGCTCGAACACCGGGGAGCTGTTTTTT
CDR3aa: CASSPGHSSNTGELFF

j_gene: TRBJ1-4
abundance: many
d_gene: NA
v_gene: TRBV7-2
CDR3nt: TGTGCCAGCAGCTTAGGTCCTGGTGTAAATGAAAAACTGTTTTTT
CDR3aa: CASSLGPGVNEKLFF

j_gene: TRBJ2-3
abundance: many
d_gene: NA
v_gene: TRBV7-9
CDR3nt: TGTGCCAGCAGCTTGAGTGGGACAACAGATACGCAGTATTTT
CDR3aa: CASSLSGTTDTQYF

j_gene: TRBJ1-5
abundance: many
d_gene: NA
v_gene: TRBV18
CDR3nt: TGTGCCAGCTCACCGAGGGAGGAGAAAGGTCAGCCCCAGCATTTT
CDR3aa: CASSPREEKGQPQHF

j_gene: TRBJ1-1
abundance: NA
d_gene: NA
v_gene: TRBV3-1
CDR3nt: TGTGCCAGCAGCCCTCTCCCCGGGACACAGAACACTGAAGCTTTCTTT
CDR3aa: CASSPLPGTQNTEAFF

j_gene: TRBJ1-1
abundance: many
d_gene: TRBD1
v_gene: TRBV20-1
CDR3nt: TGCAGCGGGACAGTGAACACTGAAGCTTTCTTT
CDR3aa: CSGTVNTEAFF

j_gene: TRBJ1-4
abundance: many
d_gene: NA
v_gene: TRBV6-4
CDR3nt: TGTGCCAGCAGTGTTCGGCCTAATGAAAAACTGTTTTTT
CDR3aa: CASSVRPNEKLFF

j_gene: TRBJ2-1
abundance: NA
d_gene: TRBD2
v_gene: TRBV12-3/TRBV12-4
CDR3nt: TGTGCCAGCTCCTTATCCGGGACTAGCGGGATGTTACTTTACAATGAGCAGTTCTTC
CDR3aa: CASSLSGTSGMLLYNEQFF

j_gene: TRBJ2-5
abundance: many
d_gene: NA
v_gene: TRBV5-6
CDR3nt: TGTGCCAGCAGCTATTCGGAGACCCAGTACTTC
CDR3aa: CASSYSETQYF

j_gene: TRBJ1-5
abundance: many
d_gene: NA
v_gene: TRBV5-5
CDR3nt: TGTGCCAGCAGCTTGTACATAAGTGGCAATCAGCCCCAGCATTTT
CDR3aa: CASSLYISGNQPQHF

j_gene: TRBJ1-2
abundance: many
d_gene: TRBD1
v_gene: TRBV7-9
CDR3nt: TGTGCCAGCACCCGGACAGGGCTGGGGTATTATGGCTACACCTTC
CDR3aa: CASTRTGLGYYGYTF

j_gene: TRBJ1-2
abundance: many
d_gene: NA
v_gene: TRBV5-1
CDR3nt: TGCGCCAGCAGCTCCCAGACTAACTATGGCTACACCTTC
CDR3aa: CASSSQTNYGYTF

j_gene: TRBJ2-2
abundance: many
d_gene: NA
v_gene: TRBV20-1
CDR3nt: TGCAGTGCTAGAGTGGGCTCTAACACCGGGGAGCTGTTTTTT
CDR3aa: CSARVGSNTGELFF

j_gene: TRBJ2-2
abundance: many
d_gene: NA
v_gene: TRBV7-9
CDR3nt: TGTGCCAGCAGCTTATTGGGGTTTCCCGGGGAGCTGTTTTTT
CDR3aa: CASSLLGFPGELFF